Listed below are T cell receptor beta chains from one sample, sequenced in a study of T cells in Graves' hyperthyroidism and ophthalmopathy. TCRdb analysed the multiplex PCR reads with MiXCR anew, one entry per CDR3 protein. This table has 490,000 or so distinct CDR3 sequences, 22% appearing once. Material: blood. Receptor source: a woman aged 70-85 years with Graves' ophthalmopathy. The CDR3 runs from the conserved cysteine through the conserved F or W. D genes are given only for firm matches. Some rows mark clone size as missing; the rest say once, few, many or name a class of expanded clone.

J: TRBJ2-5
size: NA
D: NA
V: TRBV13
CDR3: CATSLSSFETQYF
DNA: TGTGCCACCAGCTTATCGTCTTTTGAGACCCAGTACTTC

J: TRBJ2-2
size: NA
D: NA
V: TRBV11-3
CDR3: CASSLDYGGELFF
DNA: TGTGCCAGCAGCTTAGATTATGGCGGGGAGCTGTTTTTT

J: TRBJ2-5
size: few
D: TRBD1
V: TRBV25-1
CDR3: CASSTPGQAEETQYF
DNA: TGTGCCAGCAGTACCCCGGGACAGGCAGAAGAGACCCAGTACTTC

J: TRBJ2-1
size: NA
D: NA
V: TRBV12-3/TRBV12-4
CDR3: CASSYFHTGQGEQFF
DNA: TGTGCCAGCAGTTACTTTCACACAGGGCAGGGTGAGCAGTTCTTC

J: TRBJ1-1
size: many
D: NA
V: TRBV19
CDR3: CASSVGQNTEAFF
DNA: TGTGCCAGTAGTGTAGGACAGAACACTGAAGCTTTCTTT

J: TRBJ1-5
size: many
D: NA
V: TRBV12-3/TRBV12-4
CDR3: CASSLDAGGAGNQPQHF
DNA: TGTGCCAGCAGTTTAGATGCGGGGGGCGCCGGCAATCAGCCCCAGCATTTT

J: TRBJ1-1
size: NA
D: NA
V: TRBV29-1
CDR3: CSVYTANTEAFF
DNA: TGCAGCGTTTATACAGCGAACACTGAAGCTTTCTTT

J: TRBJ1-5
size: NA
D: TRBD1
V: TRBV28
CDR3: CASSSQPMGQGGPQHF
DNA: TGTGCCAGCAGTTCACAACCCATGGGACAGGGTGGGCCCCAGCATTTT

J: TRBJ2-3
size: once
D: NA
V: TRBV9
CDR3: CASSVATGGAGTDTQYF
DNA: TGTGCCAGCAGCGTAGCTACCGGGGGCGCAGGCACAGATACGCAGTATTTT

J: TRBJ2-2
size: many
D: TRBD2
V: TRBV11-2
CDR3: CASSLASGGVGELFF
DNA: TGTGCCAGCAGCCTAGCTAGCGGGGGGGTCGGGGAGCTGTTTTTT

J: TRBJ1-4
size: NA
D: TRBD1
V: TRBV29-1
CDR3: CSVRQGAPLGEKLFF
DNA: TGCAGCGTACGACAGGGGGCACCTCTGGGAGAAAAACTGTTTTTT

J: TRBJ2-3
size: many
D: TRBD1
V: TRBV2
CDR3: CASMTGGRDTQYF
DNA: TGTGCCAGCATGACAGGGGGCAGAGATACGCAGTATTTT

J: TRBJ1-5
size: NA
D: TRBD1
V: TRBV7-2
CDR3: CASSGGGALSNQPQHF
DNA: TGTGCCAGCAGTGGAGGGGGCGCCCTGAGCAATCAGCCCCAGCATTTT

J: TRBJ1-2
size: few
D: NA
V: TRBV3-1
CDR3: CASSQGGRARGNYGYTF
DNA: TGTGCCAGCAGCCAAGGGGGCCGGGCGCGCGGGAACTATGGCTACACCTTC

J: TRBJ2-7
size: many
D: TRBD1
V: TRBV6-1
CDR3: CASSVAGGETYEQYF
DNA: TGTGCCAGCAGTGTCGCAGGGGGCGAAACCTACGAGCAGTACTTC

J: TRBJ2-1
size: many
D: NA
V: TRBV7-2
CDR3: CASSPNGNEQFF
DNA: TGTGCCAGCAGCCCCAACGGGAATGAGCAGTTCTTC

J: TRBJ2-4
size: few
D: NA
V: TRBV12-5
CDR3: CASSLQGNIQYF
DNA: TGTGCTAGTTCCTTACAGGGTAACATTCAGTACTTC

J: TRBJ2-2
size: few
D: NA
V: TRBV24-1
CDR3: CATSVEWSTGELFF
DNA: TGTGCCACCTCGGTGGAGTGGAGCACCGGGGAGCTGTTTTTT

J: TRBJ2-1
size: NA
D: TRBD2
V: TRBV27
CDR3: CASSFSNYRGEEQFF
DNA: TGTGCCAGCAGTTTCTCGAACTACCGGGGGGAGGAGCAGTTCTTC

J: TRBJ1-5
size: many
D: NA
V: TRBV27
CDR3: CASSSTYSNQPQHF
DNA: TGTGCCAGCAGTTCCACATATAGCAATCAGCCCCAGCATTTT

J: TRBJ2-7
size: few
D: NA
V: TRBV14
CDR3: CASRTGGRDHEQYF
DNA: TGTGCCAGCCGTACCGGGGGAAGAGATCACGAGCAGTACTTC

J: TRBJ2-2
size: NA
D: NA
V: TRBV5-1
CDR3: CASSSAGELFF
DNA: TGCGCCAGCAGCTCGGCCGGGGAGCTGTTTTTT

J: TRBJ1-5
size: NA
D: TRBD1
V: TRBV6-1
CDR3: CASRSQGAGNQPQHF
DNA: TGTGCCAGCAGGTCGCAGGGGGCTGGCAATCAGCCCCAGCATTTT

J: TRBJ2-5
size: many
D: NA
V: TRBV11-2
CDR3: CASSFGDQETQYF
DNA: TGTGCCAGCAGCTTCGGGGACCAAGAGACCCAGTACTTC

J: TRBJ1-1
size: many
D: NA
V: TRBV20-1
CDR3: CRVVQGTEAFF
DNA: TGCAGGGTCGTACAGGGAACTGAAGCTTTCTTT

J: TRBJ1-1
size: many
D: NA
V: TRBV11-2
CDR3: CASSSTPGTEAFF
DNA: TGTGCCAGCAGCTCCACACCGGGAACTGAAGCTTTCTTT

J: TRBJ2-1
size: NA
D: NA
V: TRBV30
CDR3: CAWSVASVGEQFF
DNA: TGTGCCTGGAGTGTCGCTAGCGTTGGTGAGCAGTTCTTC

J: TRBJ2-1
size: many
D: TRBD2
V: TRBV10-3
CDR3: CAISESGLAGAGSYNEQFF
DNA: TGTGCCATCAGTGAGTCTGGACTAGCAGGGGCGGGCTCCTACAATGAGCAGTTCTTC

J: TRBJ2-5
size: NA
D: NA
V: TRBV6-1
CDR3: CASSEGPAVRLYF
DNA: TGTGCCAGCAGTGAAGGACCAGCTGTTCGACTGTACTTC

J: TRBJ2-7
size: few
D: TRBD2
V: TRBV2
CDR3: CASRGLAGVGHEQYF
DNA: TGTGCCAGCAGGGGACTAGCGGGAGTTGGGCACGAGCAGTACTTC

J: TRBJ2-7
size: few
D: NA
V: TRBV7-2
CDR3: CASRYEGIWNEQYF
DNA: TGTGCCAGCAGGTATGAGGGGATCTGGAACGAGCAGTACTTC

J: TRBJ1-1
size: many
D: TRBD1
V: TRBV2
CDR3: CASSNWDRVNTEAFF
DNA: TGTGCCAGCAGTAATTGGGACAGAGTGAACACTGAAGCTTTCTTT

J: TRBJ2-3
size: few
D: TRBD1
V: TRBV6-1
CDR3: CASSETGTGAFGDTQYF
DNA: TGTGCCAGCAGTGAAACTGGGACAGGGGCCTTCGGAGATACGCAGTATTTT

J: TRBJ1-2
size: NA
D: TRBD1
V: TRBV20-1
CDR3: CSARDMRQGAYGYTF
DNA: TGCAGTGCTAGAGATATGAGACAGGGGGCTTATGGCTACACCTTC

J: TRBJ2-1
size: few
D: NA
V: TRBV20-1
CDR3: CSAALPTGRMDEQFF
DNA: TGCAGTGCTGCCCTCCCTACCGGGAGAATGGATGAGCAGTTCTTC

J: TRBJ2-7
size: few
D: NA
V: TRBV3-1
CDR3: CASSPLGLGHEQYF
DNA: TGTGCCAGCAGCCCCCTTGGCCTGGGTCACGAGCAGTACTTC

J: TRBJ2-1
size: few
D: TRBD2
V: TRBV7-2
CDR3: CASRLTGLAGGSGEQFF
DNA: TGTGCCAGCAGGTTAACGGGACTAGCGGGAGGGTCCGGTGAGCAGTTCTTC

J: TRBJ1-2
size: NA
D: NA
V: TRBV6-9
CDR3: CASSLFQGAHYGYTF
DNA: TGTGCCAGCAGTTTATTCCAGGGAGCGCATTATGGCTACACCTTC

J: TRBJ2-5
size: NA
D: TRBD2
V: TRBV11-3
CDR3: CASSLTKARGETQYF
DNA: TGTGCCAGCAGCTTAACTAAGGCGCGGGGGGAGACCCAGTACTTC

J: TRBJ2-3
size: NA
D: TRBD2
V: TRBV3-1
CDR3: CASSQTPVNGGSQYF
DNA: TGTGCCAGCAGCCAGACCCCTGTGAACGGGGGGTCGCAGTATTTT

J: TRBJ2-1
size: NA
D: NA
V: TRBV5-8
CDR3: CASRYTGRGEFF
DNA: TGTGCCAGCAGGTACACAGGGAGAGGGGAGTTCTTC

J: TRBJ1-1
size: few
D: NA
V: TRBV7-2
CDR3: CASSRGDPTVNTEAFF
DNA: TGTGCCAGCAGCCGGGGGGATCCTACAGTGAACACTGAAGCTTTCTTT

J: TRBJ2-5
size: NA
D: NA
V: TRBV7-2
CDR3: CASSLVPAETQYF
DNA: TGTGCCAGCAGCTTAGTGCCAGCAGAGACCCAGTACTTC

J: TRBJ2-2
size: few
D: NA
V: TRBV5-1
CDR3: CASSLLRSWTGELFF
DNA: TGCGCCAGCAGCTTGTTACGGAGTTGGACCGGGGAGCTGTTTTTT

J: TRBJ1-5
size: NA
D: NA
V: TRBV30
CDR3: CAWSPHRNQPQHF
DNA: TGTGCCTGGAGTCCTCACCGCAATCAGCCCCAGCATTTT

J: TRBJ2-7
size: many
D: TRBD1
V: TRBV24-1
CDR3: CATSDRDRGWEQYF
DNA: TGTGCCACCAGTGACAGGGACAGGGGATGGGAGCAGTACTTC

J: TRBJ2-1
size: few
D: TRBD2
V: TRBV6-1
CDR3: CASSEAALAGVGEQFF
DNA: TGTGCCAGCAGTGAAGCGGCACTAGCGGGAGTAGGTGAGCAGTTCTTC

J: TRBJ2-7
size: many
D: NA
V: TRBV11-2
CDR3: CASSSTSSYEQYF
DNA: TGTGCCAGCAGCTCGACCAGCTCCTACGAGCAGTACTTC

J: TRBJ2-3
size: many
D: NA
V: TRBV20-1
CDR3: CSARGTQSDTQYF
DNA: TGCAGTGCTAGAGGTACCCAGTCGGATACGCAGTATTTT

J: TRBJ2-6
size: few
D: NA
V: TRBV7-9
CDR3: CASSLVDAGVLTF
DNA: TGTGCCAGCAGCTTAGTCGACGCAGGCGTCCTGACTTTC

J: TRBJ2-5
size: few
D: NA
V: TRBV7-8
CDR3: CASTEGKKETQYF
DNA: TGTGCCAGCACAGAGGGGAAAAAAGAGACCCAGTACTTC

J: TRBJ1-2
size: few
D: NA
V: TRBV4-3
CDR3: CASSQAYDSRWNYGYTF
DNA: TGCGCCAGCAGCCAGGCGTACGACAGTCGGTGGAACTATGGCTACACCTTC

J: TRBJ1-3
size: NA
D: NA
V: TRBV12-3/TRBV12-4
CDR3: CASSSLRSGNTIYF
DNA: TGTGCCAGCAGTTCATTGAGATCTGGAAACACCATATATTTT

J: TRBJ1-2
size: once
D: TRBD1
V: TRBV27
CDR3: CASSFTDRAYGYTF
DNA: TGTGCCAGCAGTTTCACAGACAGGGCCTATGGCTACACCTTC

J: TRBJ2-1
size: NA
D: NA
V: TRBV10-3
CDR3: CAISEGAVYNEQFF
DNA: TGTGCCATCAGTGAAGGGGCAGTATACAATGAGCAGTTCTTC

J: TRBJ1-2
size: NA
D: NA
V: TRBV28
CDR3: CASSSSGLSTEGYGYTF
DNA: TGTGCCAGCAGCTCCTCCGGGCTCAGCACCGAGGGCTATGGCTACACCTTC

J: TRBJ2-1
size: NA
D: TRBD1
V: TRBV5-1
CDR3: CASSATGTGYNEQFF
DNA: TGCGCCAGCAGCGCTACCGGGACAGGTTACAATGAGCAGTTCTTC